The rows below give T cell receptor beta chains drawn from one sample of a study of blood T cell repertoires in COVID-19. Produced via immunoSEQ multiplex PCR; TCRdb's table is partial and in-frame only. The profile shows over 200,000 clones, roughly 81% of them singletons. Material for sequencing was peripheral blood. The receptors were sampled from a woman aged 50 to 60 with active or convalescent COVID-19. The CDR3 runs from the conserved cysteine through the conserved F or W. A D gene is named only where the DNA matches it firmly. Where a row states a size, it is once, few, many or the class of an expanded clone; other rows omit it.

V gene: TRBV2
D gene: -
clone size: few
J gene: TRBJ1-2
CDR3 DNA: TGTGCCAGCAGTGAAGAGGAGGGCGACTATGGCTACACCTTC
CDR3 protein: CASSEEEGDYGYTF

V gene: TRBV28
D gene: TRBD1
clone size: -
J gene: TRBJ2-7
CDR3 DNA: TGTGCCAGCAGTAGAGGACAGGGAACCTACGAGCAGTACTTC
CDR3 protein: CASSRGQGTYEQYF

V gene: TRBV14
D gene: TRBD1
clone size: -
J gene: TRBJ2-7
CDR3 DNA: TGTGCCAGCAGCCAAGGGCCCAGGGACAGATTATCCTACGAGCAGTACTTC
CDR3 protein: CASSQGPRDRLSYEQYF

V gene: TRBV20-1
D gene: -
clone size: -
J gene: TRBJ2-1
CDR3 DNA: TGCAGTGCTAGACAGGACAATGAGCAGTTCTTC
CDR3 protein: CSARQDNEQFF

V gene: TRBV4-1
D gene: TRBD2
clone size: -
J gene: TRBJ2-1
CDR3 DNA: TGCGCCAGCAGCCAAGAGACTAGCGGAAATGAGCAGTTCTTC
CDR3 protein: CASSQETSGNEQFF

V gene: TRBV4-1
D gene: -
clone size: -
J gene: TRBJ1-3
CDR3 DNA: TGCGCCAGCAGCCGGATTACAGGGACGGGAAACACCATATATTTT
CDR3 protein: CASSRITGTGNTIYF

V gene: TRBV28
D gene: TRBD2
clone size: -
J gene: TRBJ2-3
CDR3 DNA: TGTGCCAGCAGTTCGGGACTAGTGGTAGCAGATACGCAGTATTTT
CDR3 protein: CASSSGLVVADTQYF

V gene: TRBV20-1
D gene: -
clone size: -
J gene: TRBJ1-6
CDR3 DNA: TGCAGAGCCCCGGGTCCCCTCCACTTT
CDR3 protein: CRAPGPLHF

V gene: TRBV5-1
D gene: TRBD1
clone size: -
J gene: TRBJ2-5
CDR3 DNA: TGCGCCAGCAGCTTGGAGGGACAGGGGGCATCGGAGACCCAGTACTTC
CDR3 protein: CASSLEGQGASETQYF

V gene: TRBV15
D gene: TRBD1
clone size: few
J gene: TRBJ1-3
CDR3 DNA: TGTGCCACCAGCAGAGATTCCCCAGGGGGCCTTGGAAACACCATATATTTT
CDR3 protein: CATSRDSPGGLGNTIYF

V gene: TRBV4-1
D gene: -
clone size: -
J gene: TRBJ1-5
CDR3 DNA: TGCGCCAGCAGCCTAGAGGGCAGCAATCAGCCCCAGCATTTT
CDR3 protein: CASSLEGSNQPQHF

V gene: TRBV7-9
D gene: -
clone size: -
J gene: TRBJ2-7
CDR3 DNA: TGTGCCAGCAGCCCTAAGCAGGCTCGAACCTTCGGGCAGTACTTC
CDR3 protein: CASSPKQARTFGQYF

V gene: TRBV5-1
D gene: -
clone size: -
J gene: TRBJ2-5
CDR3 DNA: TGCGCCAGCAGCCCAGGCCTTGGGGCAGGGAAAGAGACCCAGTACTTC
CDR3 protein: CASSPGLGAGKETQYF

V gene: TRBV27
D gene: -
clone size: -
J gene: TRBJ1-6
CDR3 DNA: TGTGCCAGCAGTTCGGTACAGTCTAATTCACCCCTCCACTTT
CDR3 protein: CASSSVQSNSPLHF

V gene: TRBV15
D gene: TRBD2
clone size: -
J gene: TRBJ2-1
CDR3 DNA: TGTGCCACCAGCGGGGGGACTAGCGGGGTTGAGCAGTTCTTC
CDR3 protein: CATSGGTSGVEQFF

V gene: TRBV29-1
D gene: TRBD1
clone size: -
J gene: TRBJ1-3
CDR3 DNA: TGCAGCGCCGGGGACAGCCTACCTGGAAACACCATATATTTT
CDR3 protein: CSAGDSLPGNTIYF

V gene: TRBV2
D gene: TRBD1
clone size: -
J gene: TRBJ1-2
CDR3 DNA: TGTGCCAGCAGGGATTTCCGGGACAGGAAGAACTATGGCTACACCTTC
CDR3 protein: CASRDFRDRKNYGYTF

V gene: TRBV5-1
D gene: TRBD1
clone size: once
J gene: TRBJ1-6
CDR3 DNA: TGCGCCAGCCAACCGGGACAGGGATATGATTCACCCCTCCACTTT
CDR3 protein: CASQPGQGYDSPLHF

V gene: TRBV15
D gene: TRBD2
clone size: -
J gene: TRBJ2-5
CDR3 DNA: TGTGCCACCAGCAGAGCGGGACTAGTAACAGAGACCCAGTACTTC
CDR3 protein: CATSRAGLVTETQYF

V gene: TRBV28
D gene: -
clone size: -
J gene: TRBJ1-2
CDR3 DNA: TGTGCCAGCAGTTCATCAGGGGAGGGGTGCACCTTC
CDR3 protein: CASSSSGEGCTF

V gene: TRBV19
D gene: -
clone size: -
J gene: TRBJ1-4
CDR3 DNA: TGTGCCAGTAGTAGTTCTTTGGTCCTTATGGGCGAAAAACTGTTTTTT
CDR3 protein: CASSSSLVLMGEKLFF

V gene: TRBV2
D gene: -
clone size: -
J gene: TRBJ2-1
CDR3 DNA: TGTGCCAGCAGTGATCTCAGGGGCAATGAGCAGTTCTTC
CDR3 protein: CASSDLRGNEQFF

V gene: TRBV15
D gene: -
clone size: -
J gene: TRBJ1-1
CDR3 DNA: TGTGCCACCAGCAGAGATCTGGCAGGGGTAGCTTTCTTT
CDR3 protein: CATSRDLAGVAFF

V gene: TRBV4-1
D gene: TRBD1
clone size: -
J gene: TRBJ1-1
CDR3 DNA: TGCGCCAGCAGCCAATCCCCGGCGACAGGGATCACTGAAGCTTTCTTT
CDR3 protein: CASSQSPATGITEAFF

V gene: TRBV19
D gene: -
clone size: -
J gene: TRBJ1-6
CDR3 DNA: TGTGCCACCCGAGAAGGGGGATCATATAATTCACCCCTCCACTTT
CDR3 protein: CATREGGSYNSPLHF

V gene: TRBV2
D gene: TRBD1
clone size: -
J gene: TRBJ1-1
CDR3 DNA: TGTGCCAGCAGACCAGGACAGGGGGGAGCTGAAGCTTTCTTT
CDR3 protein: CASRPGQGGAEAFF

V gene: TRBV6-5
D gene: TRBD1
clone size: -
J gene: TRBJ1-6
CDR3 DNA: TGTGCCAGCACTCGAGGACAGGCCGAGGGACCCCTCCACTTT
CDR3 protein: CASTRGQAEGPLHF

V gene: TRBV28
D gene: -
clone size: -
J gene: TRBJ2-1
CDR3 DNA: TGTGCCAGCGGGTTAGCGGACTACTCCTACAATGAGCAGTTCTTC
CDR3 protein: CASGLADYSYNEQFF

V gene: TRBV5-1
D gene: -
clone size: -
J gene: TRBJ1-6
CDR3 DNA: TGCGCCAGCAGCCCATCTGACCGGGACACGGGTTCACCCCTCCACTTT
CDR3 protein: CASSPSDRDTGSPLHF

V gene: TRBV11-2
D gene: TRBD2
clone size: few
J gene: TRBJ2-1
CDR3 DNA: TGTGCCAGCAGCCCCCGTTTCGGGGGGAATGAGCAGTTCTTC
CDR3 protein: CASSPRFGGNEQFF

V gene: TRBV10-3
D gene: -
clone size: -
J gene: TRBJ1-1
CDR3 DNA: TGTGCCATCAGGGACTTGAATCGGGACACTGAAGCTTTCTTT
CDR3 protein: CAIRDLNRDTEAFF

V gene: TRBV28
D gene: -
clone size: -
J gene: TRBJ2-5
CDR3 DNA: TGTGCCAGCAGTGCCCGGGAGACCCAGTACTTC
CDR3 protein: CASSARETQYF

V gene: TRBV5-1
D gene: TRBD2
clone size: -
J gene: TRBJ2-5
CDR3 DNA: TGCGCCAGCAGCCGGCCCTCTAGCGGGGGGGCCGAGACCCAGTACTTC
CDR3 protein: CASSRPSSGGAETQYF

V gene: TRBV4-2
D gene: TRBD2
clone size: -
J gene: TRBJ2-3
CDR3 DNA: TGTGCCAGCAGCCTGTATCGGGTAGCGGGAGAATCGGTAGATACGCAGTATTTT
CDR3 protein: CASSLYRVAGESVDTQYF

V gene: TRBV29-1
D gene: -
clone size: -
J gene: TRBJ1-2
CDR3 DNA: TGCAGCGTGGTACAGGGCCCACAGGGCTACACCTTC
CDR3 protein: CSVVQGPQGYTF

V gene: TRBV2
D gene: -
clone size: -
J gene: TRBJ1-5
CDR3 DNA: TGTGCCAGCAGCGCCCCCGAGAGGTCTTCGAGGTTT
CDR3 protein: CASSAPERSSRF

V gene: TRBV6-6
D gene: TRBD1
clone size: -
J gene: TRBJ1-6
CDR3 DNA: TGTGCCAGCAGCCCGAGGACAGGCTATAATTCACCCCTCCACTTT
CDR3 protein: CASSPRTGYNSPLHF

V gene: TRBV9
D gene: TRBD1
clone size: -
J gene: TRBJ1-6
CDR3 DNA: TGTGCCAGCAGCCCAGACAGGGGAGGTTCACCCCTCCACTTT
CDR3 protein: CASSPDRGGSPLHF

V gene: TRBV11-2
D gene: TRBD1
clone size: few
J gene: TRBJ1-5
CDR3 DNA: TGTGCCAGCAGCAAACAGGGACAGTCCAATCAGCCCCAGCATTTT
CDR3 protein: CASSKQGQSNQPQHF

V gene: TRBV11-1
D gene: -
clone size: -
J gene: TRBJ2-5
CDR3 DNA: TGTGCCAGCAGCTCCCGGGCGACGGGGTTGGAGACCCAGTACTTC
CDR3 protein: CASSSRATGLETQYF

V gene: TRBV5-6
D gene: -
clone size: -
J gene: TRBJ1-1
CDR3 DNA: TGTGCCAGCAGCCCGCTAATGACAGCCGTGAACACTGAAGCTTTCTTT
CDR3 protein: CASSPLMTAVNTEAFF

V gene: TRBV27
D gene: TRBD1
clone size: -
J gene: TRBJ2-1
CDR3 DNA: TGTGCCAGCAGAAAAGAGTCAGGGGGAAGCCCTGAGCAGTTCTTC
CDR3 protein: CASRKESGGSPEQFF

V gene: TRBV6-5
D gene: -
clone size: -
J gene: TRBJ1-3
CDR3 DNA: TGTGCCAGCAGAGCTGGGACTTCTGGAAACACCATATATTTT
CDR3 protein: CASRAGTSGNTIYF

V gene: TRBV6-5
D gene: -
clone size: few
J gene: TRBJ1-3
CDR3 DNA: TGTGCCAGCAGTTACGGCACAGGGAGCTCTGGAAACACCATATATTTT
CDR3 protein: CASSYGTGSSGNTIYF

V gene: TRBV10-1
D gene: TRBD1
clone size: -
J gene: TRBJ1-2
CDR3 DNA: TGCGCCAGCAGCCAGGGACAGGGAAGCTACACCTTC
CDR3 protein: CASSQGQGSYTF

V gene: TRBV3-1/TRBV3-2
D gene: TRBD2
clone size: -
J gene: TRBJ2-1
CDR3 DNA: TGTGCCAGCAGCTTTACTCCGGGACTAGCGGGGGGGAGCTCCTACAATGAGCAGTTCTTC
CDR3 protein: CASSFTPGLAGGSSYNEQFF

V gene: TRBV11-2
D gene: TRBD1
clone size: -
J gene: TRBJ1-3
CDR3 DNA: TGTGCCAGCAGCCCGACGGACAGGTCCGGAAACACCATATATTTT
CDR3 protein: CASSPTDRSGNTIYF

V gene: TRBV4-2
D gene: TRBD1
clone size: -
J gene: TRBJ2-1
CDR3 DNA: TGTGCCAGCAGCCAAGATCGGACAGGGACTTACAATGAGCAGTTCTTC
CDR3 protein: CASSQDRTGTYNEQFF

V gene: TRBV5-1
D gene: -
clone size: -
J gene: TRBJ1-5
CDR3 DNA: TGCGCCAGCAGCTTGGGTCAGGGAAATTTTCAGCCCCAGCATTTT
CDR3 protein: CASSLGQGNFQPQHF

V gene: TRBV30
D gene: TRBD1
clone size: -
J gene: TRBJ1-2
CDR3 DNA: TGTGCCTGTCGGGACAGGGTGGTCTATGGCTACACCTTC
CDR3 protein: CACRDRVVYGYTF

V gene: TRBV4-2
D gene: -
clone size: -
J gene: TRBJ2-3
CDR3 DNA: TGTGCCAGCAGCCAAGGGGGGACTGCAGATACGCAGTATTTT
CDR3 protein: CASSQGGTADTQYF

V gene: TRBV4-2
D gene: -
clone size: -
J gene: TRBJ1-5
CDR3 DNA: TGTGCCAGCAGCCATTATAGCAATCAGCCCCAGCATTTT
CDR3 protein: CASSHYSNQPQHF